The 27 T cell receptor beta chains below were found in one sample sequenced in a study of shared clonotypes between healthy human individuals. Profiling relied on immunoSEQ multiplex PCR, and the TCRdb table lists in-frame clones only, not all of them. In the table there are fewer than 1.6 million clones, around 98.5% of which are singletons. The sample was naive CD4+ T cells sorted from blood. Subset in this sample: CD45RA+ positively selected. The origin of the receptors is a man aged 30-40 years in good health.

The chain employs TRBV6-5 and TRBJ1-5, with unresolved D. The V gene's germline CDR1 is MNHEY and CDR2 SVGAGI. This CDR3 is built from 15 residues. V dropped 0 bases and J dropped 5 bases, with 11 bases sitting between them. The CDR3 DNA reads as TGTGCCAGCAGTTACTCGACCCCGCGCTATCAGCCCCAGCATTTT. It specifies CASSYSTPRYQPQHF.

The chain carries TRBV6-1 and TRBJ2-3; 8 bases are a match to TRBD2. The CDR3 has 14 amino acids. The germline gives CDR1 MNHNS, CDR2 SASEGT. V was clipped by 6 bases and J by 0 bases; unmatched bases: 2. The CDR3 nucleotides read TGTGCCAGCAGGGTAGCGGGAAGCACAGATACGCAGTATTTT. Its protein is CASRVAGSTDTQYF.

The CDR3 coding sequence is TGCAGTGCTAGCGGACCCCCGGAGTATTTT. It yields the protein CSASGPPEYF. This chain links TRBV20-1 with TRBJ2-3; D gene uncertain. Germline V CDR1 and CDR2: DFQATT, SNEGSKA (reference sequence). Trimming shortened V by 3 bases and J by 13 bases, and 11 bases separated the two germline ends. There are 10 residues in the CDR3.

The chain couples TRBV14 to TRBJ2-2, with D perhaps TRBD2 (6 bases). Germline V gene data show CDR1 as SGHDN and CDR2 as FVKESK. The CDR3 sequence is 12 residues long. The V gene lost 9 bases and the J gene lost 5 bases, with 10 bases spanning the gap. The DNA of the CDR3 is TGTGCCAGTCGACTAGTGACCGGGGAGCTGTTTTTT. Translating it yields CASRLVTGELFF.

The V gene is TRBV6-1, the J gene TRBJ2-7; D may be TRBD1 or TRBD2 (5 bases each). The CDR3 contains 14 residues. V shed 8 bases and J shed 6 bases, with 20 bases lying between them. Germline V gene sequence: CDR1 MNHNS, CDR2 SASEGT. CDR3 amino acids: CASVLKGRQAEQYF. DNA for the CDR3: TGTGCCAGCGTGTTAAAGGGACGGCAAGCCGAGCAGTACTTC.

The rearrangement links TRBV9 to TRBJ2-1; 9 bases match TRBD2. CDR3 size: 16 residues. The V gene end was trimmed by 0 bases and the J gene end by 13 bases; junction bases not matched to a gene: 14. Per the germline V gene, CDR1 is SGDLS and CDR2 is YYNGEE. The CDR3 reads CASSVAGSGSLSTQFF. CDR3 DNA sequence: TGTGCCAGCAGCGTAGCTGGTAGCGGGAGCCTCTCGACACAGTTCTTC. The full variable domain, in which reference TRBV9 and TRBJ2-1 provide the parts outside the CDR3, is DSGVTQTPKHLITATGQRVTLRCSPRSGDLSVYWYQQSLDQGLQFLIQYYNGEERAKGNILERFSAQQFPDLHSELNLSSLELGDSALYFCASSVAGSGSLSTQFFGPGTRLTVL.

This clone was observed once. DNA of the CDR3: TGCGCCAGCAGCTTGGAACTAGCGGGAGGAAGGGGCTACGAGCAGTACTTC. This encodes CASSLELAGGRGYEQYF. V is TRBV5-1 and J is TRBJ2-7; 12 bases fit TRBD2. The length of the CDR3 is 17 residues. Germline CDR1 SGHRS, CDR2 YFSETQ. J was trimmed by 3 bases and V by 0 bases; bases with no gene match: 7.

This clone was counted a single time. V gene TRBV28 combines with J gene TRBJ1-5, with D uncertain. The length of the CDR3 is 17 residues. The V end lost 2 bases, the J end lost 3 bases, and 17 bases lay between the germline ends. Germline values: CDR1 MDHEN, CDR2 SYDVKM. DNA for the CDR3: TGTGCCAGCAGTTTAAGCCGGCGGAACACCCTCAATCAGCCCCAGCATTTT. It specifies CASSLSRRNTLNQPQHF. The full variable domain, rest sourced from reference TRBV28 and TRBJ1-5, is DVKVTQSSRYLVKRTGEKVFLECVQDMDHENMFWYRQDPGLGLRLIYFSYDVKMKEKGDIPEGYSVSREKKERFSLILESASTNQTSMYLCASSLSRRNTLNQPQHFGDGTRLSIL.

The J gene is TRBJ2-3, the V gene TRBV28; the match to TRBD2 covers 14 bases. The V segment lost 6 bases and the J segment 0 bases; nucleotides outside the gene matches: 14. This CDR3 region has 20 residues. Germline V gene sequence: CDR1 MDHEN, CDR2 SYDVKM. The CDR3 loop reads CASSLGLTTSGRVSTDTQYF. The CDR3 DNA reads TGTGCCAGCAGCCTGGGACTGACGACTAGCGGGAGGGTTAGCACAGATACGCAGTATTTT.

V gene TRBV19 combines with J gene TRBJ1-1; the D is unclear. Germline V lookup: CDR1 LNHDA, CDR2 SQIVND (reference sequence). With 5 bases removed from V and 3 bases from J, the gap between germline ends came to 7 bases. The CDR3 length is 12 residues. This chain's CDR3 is CASSRLHTEAFF. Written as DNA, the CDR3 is TGTGCCAGTAGTCGCCTGCACACTGAAGCTTTCTTT.

The CDR3 reads CASSLVRGANTEAFF. In DNA form, the CDR3 reads TGTGCCAGCAGTTTGGTAAGGGGGGCGAACACTGAAGCTTTCTTT. The chain joins TRBV28 to TRBJ1-1; a possible D gene is TRBD1 (6 bases). Germline CDR1 and CDR2: MDHEN and SYDVKM. Trimming shortened V by 3 bases and J by 1 base, and 12 bases separated the two germline ends. This CDR3 region has 15 residues.

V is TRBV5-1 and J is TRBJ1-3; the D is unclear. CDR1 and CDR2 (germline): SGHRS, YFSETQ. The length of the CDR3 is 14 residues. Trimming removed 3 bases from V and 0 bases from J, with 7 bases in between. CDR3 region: CASSWRISGNTIYF. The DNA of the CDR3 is TGCGCCAGCAGCTGGAGGATCTCTGGAAACACCATATATTTT.

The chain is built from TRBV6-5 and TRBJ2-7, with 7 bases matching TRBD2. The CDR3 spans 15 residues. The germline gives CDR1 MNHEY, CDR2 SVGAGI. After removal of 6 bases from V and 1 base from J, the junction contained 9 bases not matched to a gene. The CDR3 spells CASSYGASGSYEQYF. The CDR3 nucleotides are TGTGCCAGCAGCTACGGGGCTAGCGGTTCCTACGAGCAGTACTTC.

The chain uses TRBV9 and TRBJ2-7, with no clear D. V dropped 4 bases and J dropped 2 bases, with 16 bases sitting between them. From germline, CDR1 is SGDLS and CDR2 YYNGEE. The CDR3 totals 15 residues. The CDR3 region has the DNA TGTGCCAGCAGCCCAGACCCATTCCCCCCCTACGAGCAGTACTTC. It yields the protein CASSPDPFPPYEQYF.

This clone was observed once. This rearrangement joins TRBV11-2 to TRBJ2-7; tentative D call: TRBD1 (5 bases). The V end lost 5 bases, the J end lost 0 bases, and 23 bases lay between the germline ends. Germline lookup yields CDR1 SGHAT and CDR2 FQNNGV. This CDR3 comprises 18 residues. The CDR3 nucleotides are TGTGCCAGCAGCGGGCTACTCCGGGCAGGGAAGTACTCCTACGAGCAGTACTTC. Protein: CASSGLLRAGKYSYEQYF.

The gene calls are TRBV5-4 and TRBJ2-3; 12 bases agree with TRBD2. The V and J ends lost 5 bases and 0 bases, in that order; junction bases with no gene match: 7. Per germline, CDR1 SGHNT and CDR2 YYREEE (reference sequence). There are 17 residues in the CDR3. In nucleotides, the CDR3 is TGTGCCAGCAGTCCTGTTGGGACTAGCGGGAGCACAGATACGCAGTATTTT. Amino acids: CASSPVGTSGSTDTQYF.

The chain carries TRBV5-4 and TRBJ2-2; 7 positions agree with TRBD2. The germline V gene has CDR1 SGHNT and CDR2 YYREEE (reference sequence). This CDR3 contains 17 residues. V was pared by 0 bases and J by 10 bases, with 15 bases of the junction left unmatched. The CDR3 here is CASSLETPGLLATELFF. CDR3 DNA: TGTGCCAGCAGCTTGGAAACTCCGGGACTATTAGCTACGGAGCTGTTTTTT.

CDR3 loop: CASSWTSENYEQYF. The CDR3 nucleotides are TGCGCCAGCAGCTGGACTAGCGAGAACTACGAGCAGTACTTC. The chain has TRBV5-1 and TRBJ2-7; 9 bases agree with TRBD2. The CDR3 is 14 amino acids. Looked up from germline, CDR1 is SGHRS and CDR2 is YFSETQ. Trimming removed 3 bases from V and 3 bases from J; junction bases left unmatched: 4.

For the CDR3, the DNA is TGTGCCAGCAGTCCCAGTAGGAGCGTTGCCTACGAGCAGTACTTC. Its protein product is CASSPSRSVAYEQYF. The rearrangement joins TRBV28 to TRBJ2-7; D is uncertain. The germline V gene encodes CDR1 MDHEN and CDR2 SYDVKM. Deletions cut 5 bases from V and 2 bases from J, with 16 bases between. The CDR3 is 15 amino acids.

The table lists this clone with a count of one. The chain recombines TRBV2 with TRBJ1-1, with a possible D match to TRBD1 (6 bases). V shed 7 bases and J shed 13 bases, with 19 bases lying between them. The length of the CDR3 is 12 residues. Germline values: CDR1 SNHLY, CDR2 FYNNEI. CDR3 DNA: TGTGCCAGCATCTTGGGGGCAGACCCACATTTCTTT. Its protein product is CASILGADPHFF.

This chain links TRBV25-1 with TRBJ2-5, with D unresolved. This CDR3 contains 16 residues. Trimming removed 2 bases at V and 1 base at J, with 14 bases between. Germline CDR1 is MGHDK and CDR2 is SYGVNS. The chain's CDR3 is CASSEGSLSSQETQYF. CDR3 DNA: TGTGCCAGCAGTGAAGGTAGCCTGAGCTCCCAAGAGACCCAGTACTTC. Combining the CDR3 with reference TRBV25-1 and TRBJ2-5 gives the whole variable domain EADIYQTPRYLVIGTGKKITLECSQTMGHDKMYWYQQDPGMELHLIHYSYGVNSTEKGDLSSESTVSRIRTEHFPLTLESARPSHTSQYLCASSEGSLSSQETQYFGPGTRLLVL.

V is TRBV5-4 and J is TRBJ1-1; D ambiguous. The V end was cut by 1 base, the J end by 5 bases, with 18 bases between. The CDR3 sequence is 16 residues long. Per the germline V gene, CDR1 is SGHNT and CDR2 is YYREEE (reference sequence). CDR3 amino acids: CASSLRVKASGTEAFF. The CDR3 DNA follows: TGTGCCAGCAGCTTGAGGGTGAAAGCTTCGGGGACTGAAGCTTTCTTT. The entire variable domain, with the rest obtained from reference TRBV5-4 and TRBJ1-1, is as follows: ETGVTQSPTHLIKTRGQQVTLRCSSQSGHNTVSWYQQALGQGPQFIFQYYREEENGRGNFPPRFSGLQFPNYSSELNVNALELDDSALYLCASSLRVKASGTEAFFGQGTRLTVV.

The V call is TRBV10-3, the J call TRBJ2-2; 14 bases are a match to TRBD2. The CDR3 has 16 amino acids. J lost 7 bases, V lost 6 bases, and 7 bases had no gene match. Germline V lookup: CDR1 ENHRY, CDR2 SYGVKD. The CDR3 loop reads CAISRTSGRSSGELFF. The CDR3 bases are TGTGCCATCAGCCGGACTAGCGGGAGGTCGAGCGGGGAGCTGTTTTTT.

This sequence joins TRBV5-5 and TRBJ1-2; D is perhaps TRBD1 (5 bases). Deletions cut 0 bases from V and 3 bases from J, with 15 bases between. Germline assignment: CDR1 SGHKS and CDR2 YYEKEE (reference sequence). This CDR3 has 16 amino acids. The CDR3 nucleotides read TGTGCCAGCAGCTTGGAACTAGGGACCACTGACTATGGCTACACCTTC. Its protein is CASSLELGTTDYGYTF.

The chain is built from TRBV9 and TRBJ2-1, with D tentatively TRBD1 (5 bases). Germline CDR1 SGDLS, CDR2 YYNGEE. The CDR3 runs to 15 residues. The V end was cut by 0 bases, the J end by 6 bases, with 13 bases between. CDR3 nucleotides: TGTGCCAGCAGCGTAGGTCCCCAAGGGGCCAATGAGCAGTTCTTC. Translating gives CASSVGPQGANEQFF.

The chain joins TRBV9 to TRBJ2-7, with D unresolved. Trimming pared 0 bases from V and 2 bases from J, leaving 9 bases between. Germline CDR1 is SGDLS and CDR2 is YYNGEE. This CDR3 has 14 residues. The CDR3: CASSVDAEPYEQYF. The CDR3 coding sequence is TGTGCCAGCAGCGTAGACGCGGAGCCCTACGAGCAGTACTTC.

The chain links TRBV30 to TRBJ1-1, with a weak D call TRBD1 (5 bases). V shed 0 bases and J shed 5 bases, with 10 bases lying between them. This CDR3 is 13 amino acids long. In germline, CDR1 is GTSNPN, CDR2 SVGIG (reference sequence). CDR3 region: CAWSVVGPTEAFF. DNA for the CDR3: TGTGCCTGGAGTGTAGTGGGGCCTACTGAAGCTTTCTTT.